This T cell receptor (beta chain) was observed in a study of a mutant IDH1 vaccine in newly diagnosed glioma. Study-wide context: Weeks 1, 3, 5, 7, 11, 15, 19 and 23 were when patients received their eight vaccinations. Beginning 4-6 weeks after radiotherapy alone, or with temozolomide cycles, vaccination took place. Findings of the study overall: Seemingly, pseudoprogression had no relation to changes in the top peripheral T cell clonotypes.

Using immunoSEQ multiplex PCR, the repertoire was profiled, and TCRdb retains in-frame clones only, with some absent. Among roughly 43,000 clones, 65% to 85% were seen once, and the ten largest hold around 2.5%. Germline V gene data show CDR1 as LNHDA and CDR2 as SQIVND (reference sequence). V lost 6 bases, J lost 6 bases, and 6 bases stayed unmatched. CDR3 size: 13 residues. The sample's time point: week 23, last vaccination. In every dose of vaccine, 300 ug of mutant IDH1 20-mer peptide was given alongside topical imiquimod. About this clone: Antigen unknown.

The source was PBMCs, collected from a glioma patient whose treatment included an IDH1 peptide vaccine. This rearrangement joins TRBV19 to TRBJ2-5; 8 bases fit TRBD1. This receptor was taken from a woman aged 18-35 years with glioma. Some clones in this sample may be carry-over from other donors' samples. CDR3: CASRETGVKTQYF. The CDR3 coding sequence is TGTGCCAGTAGAGAGACAGGGGTGAAGACCCAGTACTTC.